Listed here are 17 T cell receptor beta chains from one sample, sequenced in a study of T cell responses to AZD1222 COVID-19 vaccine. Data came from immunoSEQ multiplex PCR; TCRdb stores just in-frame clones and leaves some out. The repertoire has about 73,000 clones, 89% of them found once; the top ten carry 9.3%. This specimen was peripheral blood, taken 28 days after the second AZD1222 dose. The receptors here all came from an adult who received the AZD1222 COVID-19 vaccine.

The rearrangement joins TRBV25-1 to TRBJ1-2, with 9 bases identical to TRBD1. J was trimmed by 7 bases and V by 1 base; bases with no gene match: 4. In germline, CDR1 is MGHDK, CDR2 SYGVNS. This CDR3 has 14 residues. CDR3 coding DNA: TGTGCCAGCAGTGAATTTGGACAGGGGATTGGCTACACCTTC. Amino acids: CASSEFGQGIGYTF.

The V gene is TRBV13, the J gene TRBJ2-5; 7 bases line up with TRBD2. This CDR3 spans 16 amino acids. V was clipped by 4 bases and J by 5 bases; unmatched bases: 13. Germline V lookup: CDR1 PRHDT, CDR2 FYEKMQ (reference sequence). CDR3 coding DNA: TGTGCCAGCAGCTCCGCCCGAGCGGGGAATGGGGAGACCCAGTACTTC. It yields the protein CASSSARAGNGETQYF. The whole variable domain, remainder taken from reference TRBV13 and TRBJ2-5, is AAGVIQSPRHLIKEKRETATLKCYPIPRHDTVYWYQQGPGQDPQFLISFYEKMQSDKGSIPDRFSAQQFSDYHSELNMSSLELGDSALYFCASSSARAGNGETQYFGPGTRLLVL.

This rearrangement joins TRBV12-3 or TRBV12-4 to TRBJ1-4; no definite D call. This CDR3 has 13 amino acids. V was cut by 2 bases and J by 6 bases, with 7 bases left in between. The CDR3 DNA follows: TGTGCCAGCAGTTTACTTGGCTATGAAAAACTGTTTTTT. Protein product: CASSLLGYEKLFF.

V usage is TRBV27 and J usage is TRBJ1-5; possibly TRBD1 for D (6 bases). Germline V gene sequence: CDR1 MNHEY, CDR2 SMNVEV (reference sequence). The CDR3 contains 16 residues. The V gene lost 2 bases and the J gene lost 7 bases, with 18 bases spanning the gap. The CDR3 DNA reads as TGTGCCAGCAGTTTAACGGAACAGGACAGACGACAGCCCCAGCATTTT. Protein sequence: CASSLTEQDRRQPQHF.

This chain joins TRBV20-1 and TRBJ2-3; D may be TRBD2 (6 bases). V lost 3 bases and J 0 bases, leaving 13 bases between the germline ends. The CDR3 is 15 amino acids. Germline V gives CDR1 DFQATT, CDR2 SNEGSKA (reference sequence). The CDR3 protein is CSASGRDLSTDTQYF. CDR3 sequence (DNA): TGCAGTGCTAGTGGGCGGGACCTCAGCACAGATACGCAGTATTTT.

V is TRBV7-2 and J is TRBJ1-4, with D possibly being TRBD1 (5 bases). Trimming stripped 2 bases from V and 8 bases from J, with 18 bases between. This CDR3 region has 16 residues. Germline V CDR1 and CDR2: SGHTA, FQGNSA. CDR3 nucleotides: TGTGCCAGCAGCTTAAGTGCTGTCAGGGCGGGGGAAAAACTGTTTTTT. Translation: CASSLSAVRAGEKLFF.

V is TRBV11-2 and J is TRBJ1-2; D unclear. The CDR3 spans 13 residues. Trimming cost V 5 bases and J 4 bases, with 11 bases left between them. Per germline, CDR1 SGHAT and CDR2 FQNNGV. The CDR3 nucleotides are TGTGCCAGCAGCCTCGACGGTACCTATGGCTACACCTTC. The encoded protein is CASSLDGTYGYTF.

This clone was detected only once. The CDR3 nucleotides read TGTGCCAGCAGCTATTCATGGACAGGGACTTATGGCTACACCTTC. Residues: CASSYSWTGTYGYTF. The rearrangement links TRBV7-2 to TRBJ1-2, with TRBD1 identical over 8 bases. CDR3 length: 15 amino acids. CDR1 is SGHTA and CDR2 is FQGNSA in the germline V gene. V shed 4 bases, J shed 5 bases, and the junction held 9 bases outside the gene matches.

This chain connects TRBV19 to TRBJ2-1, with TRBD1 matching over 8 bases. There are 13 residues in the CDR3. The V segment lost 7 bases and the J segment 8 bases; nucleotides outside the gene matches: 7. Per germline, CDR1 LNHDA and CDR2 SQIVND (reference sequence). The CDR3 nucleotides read TGTGCCAGTAAAGGCAGGGGGCTGGATGAGCAGTTCTTC. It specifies CASKGRGLDEQFF.

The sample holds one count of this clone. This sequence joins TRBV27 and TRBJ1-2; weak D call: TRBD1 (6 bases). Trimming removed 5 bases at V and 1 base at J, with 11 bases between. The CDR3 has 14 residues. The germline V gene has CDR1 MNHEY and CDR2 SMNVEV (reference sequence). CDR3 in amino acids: CASSRTGINYGYTF. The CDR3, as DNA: TGTGCCAGCAGTAGAACAGGGATTAACTATGGCTACACCTTC.

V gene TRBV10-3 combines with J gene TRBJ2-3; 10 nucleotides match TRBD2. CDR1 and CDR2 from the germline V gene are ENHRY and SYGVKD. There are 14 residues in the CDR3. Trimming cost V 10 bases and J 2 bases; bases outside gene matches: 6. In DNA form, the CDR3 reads TGTGCCAGCCTAGCGGGGGCCCCCACAGATACGCAGTATTTT. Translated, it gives CASLAGAPTDTQYF.

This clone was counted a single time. Here the CDR3 reads CASSQGPGLAGGRFDETQYF. Written as DNA, the CDR3 is TGCGCCAGCAGCCAGGGCCCCGGACTAGCGGGGGGCCGATTCGACGAGACCCAGTACTTC. The chain carries TRBV4-3 and TRBJ2-5; 14 positions match TRBD2. Germline CDR1 is LGHNA and CDR2 is YSLEER. This CDR3 region has 20 residues. Germline trimming cut 3 bases from V and 5 bases from J; bases unmatched to any gene: 17.

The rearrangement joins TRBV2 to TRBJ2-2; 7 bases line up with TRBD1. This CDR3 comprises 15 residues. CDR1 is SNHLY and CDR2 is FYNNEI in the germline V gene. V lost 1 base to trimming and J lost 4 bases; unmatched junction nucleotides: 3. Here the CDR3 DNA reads TGTGCCAGCAGTGAAGTGCGGACAGGCACCGGGGAGCTGTTTTTT. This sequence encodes CASSEVRTGTGELFF.

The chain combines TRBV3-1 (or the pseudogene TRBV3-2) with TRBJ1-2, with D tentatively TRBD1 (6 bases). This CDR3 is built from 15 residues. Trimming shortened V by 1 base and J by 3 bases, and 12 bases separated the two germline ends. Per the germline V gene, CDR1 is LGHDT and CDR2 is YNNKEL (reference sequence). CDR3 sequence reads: CASSQGGARDYGYTF. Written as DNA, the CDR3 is TGTGCCAGCAGCCAAGGGGGGGCCCGAGACTATGGCTACACCTTC.

The CDR3 here is CASSPGLFRTEAFF. CDR3 nucleotides: TGTGCCAGCAGCCCTGGATTATTTAGGACTGAAGCTTTCTTT. The V and J genes are TRBV14 and TRBJ1-1; no firm D call. CDR1 is SGHDN, CDR2 FVKESK, per germline. Trimming left V 4 bases short and J 5 bases short, with 14 bases between. CDR3 length equals 14 residues.

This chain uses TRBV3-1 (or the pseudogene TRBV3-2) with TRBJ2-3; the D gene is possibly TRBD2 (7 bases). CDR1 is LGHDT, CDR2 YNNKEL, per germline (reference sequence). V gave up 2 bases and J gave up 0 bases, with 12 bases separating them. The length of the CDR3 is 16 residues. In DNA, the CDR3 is TGTGCCAGCAGCCAATCGCGGGGGCCTAGCACAGATACGCAGTATTTT. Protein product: CASSQSRGPSTDTQYF.

The CDR3 reads CASSLADWTGAGELFF. The CDR3 nucleotides are TGCGCCAGCAGCTTGGCCGACTGGACAGGGGCCGGGGAGCTGTTTTTT. V gene TRBV5-1 combines with J gene TRBJ2-2, with 9 bases fitting TRBD1. Looked up from germline, CDR1 is SGHRS and CDR2 is YFSETQ. The CDR3 sequence is 16 residues long. V lost 0 bases and J lost 6; bases outside the gene matches: 6.